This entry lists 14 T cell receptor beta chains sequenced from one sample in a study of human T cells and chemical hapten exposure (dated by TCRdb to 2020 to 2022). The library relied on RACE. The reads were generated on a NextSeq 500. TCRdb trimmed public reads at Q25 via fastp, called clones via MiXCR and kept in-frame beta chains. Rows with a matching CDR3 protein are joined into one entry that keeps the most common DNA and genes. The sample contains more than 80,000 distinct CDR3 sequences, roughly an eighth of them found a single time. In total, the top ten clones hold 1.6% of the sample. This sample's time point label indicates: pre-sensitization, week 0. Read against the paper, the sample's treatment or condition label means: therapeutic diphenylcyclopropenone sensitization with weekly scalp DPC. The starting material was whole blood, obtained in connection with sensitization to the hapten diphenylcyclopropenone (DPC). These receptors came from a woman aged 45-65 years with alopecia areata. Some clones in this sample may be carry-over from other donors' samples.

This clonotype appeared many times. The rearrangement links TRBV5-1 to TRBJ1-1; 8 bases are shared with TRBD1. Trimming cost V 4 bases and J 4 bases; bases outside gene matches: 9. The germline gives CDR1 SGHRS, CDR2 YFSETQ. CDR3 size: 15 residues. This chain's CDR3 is CASSRQGRGTTEAFF. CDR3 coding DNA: TGCGCCAGCAGCAGACAGGGGCGGGGAACCACTGAAGCTTTCTTT.

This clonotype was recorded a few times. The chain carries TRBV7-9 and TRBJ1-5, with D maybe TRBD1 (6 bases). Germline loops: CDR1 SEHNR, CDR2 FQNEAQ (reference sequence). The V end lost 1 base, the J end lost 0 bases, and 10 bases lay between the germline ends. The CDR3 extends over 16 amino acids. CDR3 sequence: CASSLEGGDSNQPQHF. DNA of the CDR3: TGTGCCAGCAGCTTAGAAGGGGGGGATAGCAATCAGCCCCAGCATTTT.

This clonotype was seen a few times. CDR3 sequence reads: CASSHDNEQFF. The CDR3 bases are TGTGCCAGCAGCCACGACAATGAGCAGTTCTTC. The rearrangement links TRBV11-2 to TRBJ2-1; D not resolved. Looked up from germline, CDR1 is SGHAT and CDR2 is FQNNGV. Trimming cost V 5 bases and J 5 bases, with 4 bases left between them. The CDR3 length is 11 residues.

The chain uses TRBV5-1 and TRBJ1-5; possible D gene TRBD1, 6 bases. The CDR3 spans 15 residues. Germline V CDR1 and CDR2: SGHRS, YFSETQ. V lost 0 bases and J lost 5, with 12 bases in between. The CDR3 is CASSLETGPHQPQHF. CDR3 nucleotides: TGCGCCAGCAGCTTGGAAACAGGGCCCCATCAGCCCCAGCATTTT.

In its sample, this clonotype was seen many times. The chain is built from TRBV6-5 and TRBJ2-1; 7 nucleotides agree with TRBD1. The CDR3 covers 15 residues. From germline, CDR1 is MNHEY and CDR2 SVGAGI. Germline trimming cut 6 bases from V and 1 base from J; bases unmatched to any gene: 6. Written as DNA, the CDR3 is TGTGCCAGCAGACGGACAGGTGTTTCCTACAATGAGCAGTTCTTC. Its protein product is CASRRTGVSYNEQFF.

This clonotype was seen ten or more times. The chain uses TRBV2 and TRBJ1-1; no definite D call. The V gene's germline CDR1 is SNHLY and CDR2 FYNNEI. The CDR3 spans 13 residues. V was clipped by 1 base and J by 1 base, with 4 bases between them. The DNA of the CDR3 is TGTGCCAGCAGTGAAGGCCCGAACACTGAAGCTTTCTTT. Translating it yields CASSEGPNTEAFF.

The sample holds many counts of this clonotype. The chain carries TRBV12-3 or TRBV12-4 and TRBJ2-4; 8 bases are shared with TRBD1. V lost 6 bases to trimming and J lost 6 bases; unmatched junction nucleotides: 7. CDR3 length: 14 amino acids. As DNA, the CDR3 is TGTGCCAGCAGCCTGGTAACAGGGGGAAACATTCAGTACTTC. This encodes CASSLVTGGNIQYF.

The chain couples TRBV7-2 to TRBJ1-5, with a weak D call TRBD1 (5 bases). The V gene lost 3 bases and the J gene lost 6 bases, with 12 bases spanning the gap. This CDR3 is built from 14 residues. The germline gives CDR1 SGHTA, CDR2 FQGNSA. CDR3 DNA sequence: TGTGCCAGCAGCTTTTTCAGGGCCCCTCAGCCCCAGCATTTT. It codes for CASSFFRAPQPQHF. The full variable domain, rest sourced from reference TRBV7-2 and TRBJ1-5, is GAGVSQSPSNKVTEKGKDVELRCDPISGHTALYWYRQSLGQGLEFLIYFQGNSAPDKSGLPSDRFSAERTGGSVSTLTIQRTQQEDSAVYLCASSFFRAPQPQHFGDGTRLSIL.

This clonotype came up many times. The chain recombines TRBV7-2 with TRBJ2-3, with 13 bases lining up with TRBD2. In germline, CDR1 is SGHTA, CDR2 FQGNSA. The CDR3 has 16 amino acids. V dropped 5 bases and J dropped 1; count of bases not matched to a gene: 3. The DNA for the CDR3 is TGTGCCAGCAGCCCCGGGACTAGCGGGGGCACAGATACGCAGTATTTT. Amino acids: CASSPGTSGGTDTQYF.

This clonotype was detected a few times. The CDR3 DNA is TGTGCCAGCAGTTTGTTAGACACCCTCTACGAGCAGTACTTC. The encoded protein is CASSLLDTLYEQYF. V and J are TRBV6-1 and TRBJ2-7; no definite D call. V lost 5 bases, J lost 3 bases, and 14 bases lay in between. The CDR3 sequence is 14 residues long. The V gene's germline CDR1 is MNHNS and CDR2 SASEGT.

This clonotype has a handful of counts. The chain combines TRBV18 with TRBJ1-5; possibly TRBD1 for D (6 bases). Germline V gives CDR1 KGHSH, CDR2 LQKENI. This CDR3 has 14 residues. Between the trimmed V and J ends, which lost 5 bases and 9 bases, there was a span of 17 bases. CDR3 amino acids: CASSFWTDRAPQHF. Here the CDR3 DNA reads TGTGCCAGCTCATTCTGGACAGACCGAGCGCCCCAGCATTTT. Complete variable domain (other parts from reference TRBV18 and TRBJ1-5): NAGVMQNPRHLVRRRGQEARLRCSPMKGHSHVYWYRQLPEEGLKFMVYLQKENIIDESGMPKERFSAEFPKEGPSILRIQQVVRGDSAAYFCASSFWTDRAPQHFGDGTRLSIL.

CDR3 nucleotides: TGTGCCAGCAGTTTGCCCCCCCAACACGGGGGAGCTTTCTTT. Protein: CASSLPPQHGGAFF. The genes are TRBV28 and TRBJ1-1, with D possibly being TRBD1 (5 bases). Germline-derived CDR1 and CDR2 are MDHEN and SYDVKM. Trimming removed 3 bases from V and 10 bases from J, with 18 bases in between. The CDR3 is 14 residues long.

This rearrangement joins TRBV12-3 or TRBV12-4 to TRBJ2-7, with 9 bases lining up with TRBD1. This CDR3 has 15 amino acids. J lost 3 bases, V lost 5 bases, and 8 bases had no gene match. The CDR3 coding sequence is TGTGCCAGCAGTAGACCCGGGACAGGGAGCTACGAGCAGTACTTC. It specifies CASSRPGTGSYEQYF.

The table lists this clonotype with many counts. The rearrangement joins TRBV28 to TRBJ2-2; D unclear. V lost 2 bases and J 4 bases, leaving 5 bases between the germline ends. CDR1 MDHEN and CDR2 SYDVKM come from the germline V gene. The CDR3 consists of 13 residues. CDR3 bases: TGTGCCAGCAGTTTAATAGGCACCGGGGAGCTGTTTTTT. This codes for CASSLIGTGELFF.